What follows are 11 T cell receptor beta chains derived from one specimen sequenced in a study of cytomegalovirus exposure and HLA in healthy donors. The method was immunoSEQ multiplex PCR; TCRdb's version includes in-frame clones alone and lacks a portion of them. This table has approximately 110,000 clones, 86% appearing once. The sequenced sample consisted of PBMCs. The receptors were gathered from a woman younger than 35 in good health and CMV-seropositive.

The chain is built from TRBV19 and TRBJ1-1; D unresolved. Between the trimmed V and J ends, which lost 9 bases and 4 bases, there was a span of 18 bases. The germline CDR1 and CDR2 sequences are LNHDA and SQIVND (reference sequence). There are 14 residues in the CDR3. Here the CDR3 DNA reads TGTGCCAGCAAACGTATAGAGGGATTCACTGAAGCTTTCTTT. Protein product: CASKRIEGFTEAFF. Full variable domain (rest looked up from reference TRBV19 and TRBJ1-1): DGGITQSPKYLFRKEGQNVTLSCEQNLNHDAMYWYRQDPGQGLRLIYYSQIVNDFQKGDIAEGYSVSREKKESFPLTVTSAQKNPTAFYLCASKRIEGFTEAFFGQGTRLTVV.

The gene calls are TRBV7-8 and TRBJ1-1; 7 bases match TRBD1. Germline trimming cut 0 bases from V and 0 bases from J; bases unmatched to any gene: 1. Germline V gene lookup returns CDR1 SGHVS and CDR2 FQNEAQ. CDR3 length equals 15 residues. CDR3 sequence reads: CASSLAGGVNTEAFF. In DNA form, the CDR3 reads TGTGCCAGCAGCTTAGCAGGGGGCGTGAACACTGAAGCTTTCTTT.

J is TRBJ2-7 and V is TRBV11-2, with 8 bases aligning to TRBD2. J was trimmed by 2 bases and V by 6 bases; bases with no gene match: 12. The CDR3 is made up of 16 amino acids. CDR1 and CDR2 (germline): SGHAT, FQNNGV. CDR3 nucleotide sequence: TGTGCCAGCAGACGCTGGGGTAGCGGGGCCCCCTACGAGCAGTACTTC. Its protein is CASRRWGSGAPYEQYF. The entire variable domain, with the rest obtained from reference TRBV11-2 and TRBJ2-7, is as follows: EAGVAQSPRYKIIEKRQSVAFWCNPISGHATLYWYQQILGQGPKLLIQFQNNGVVDDSQLPKDRFSAERLKGVDSTLKIQPAKLEDSAVYLCASRRWGSGAPYEQYFGPGTRLTVT.

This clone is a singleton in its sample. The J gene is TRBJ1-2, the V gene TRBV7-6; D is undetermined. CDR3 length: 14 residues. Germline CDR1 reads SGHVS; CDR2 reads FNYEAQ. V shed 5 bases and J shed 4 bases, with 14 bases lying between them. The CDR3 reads CASSPGDRLYGYTF. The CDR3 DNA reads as TGTGCCAGCAGCCCCGGCGATAGACTCTATGGCTACACCTTC.

The CDR3 coding sequence is TGTGCCAGCAGATTACAGGGGCCTTCCTACGAGCAGTACTTC. Encoded protein: CASRLQGPSYEQYF. The V gene is TRBV27, the J gene TRBJ2-7; TRBD1 matches 7 bases. The germline V gene encodes CDR1 MNHEY and CDR2 SMNVEV (reference sequence). This CDR3 spans 14 amino acids. The trim removed 6 bases at V and 1 base at J, leaving 6 bases unmatched.

CDR3 in DNA: TGTGCCAGTACAGGGGAGCGGCCCGGTCCCTTAGCCAAAAACATTCAGTACTTC. Its protein is CASTGERPGPLAKNIQYF. The J gene is TRBJ2-4, the V gene TRBV19; a possible D gene is TRBD1 (6 bases). CDR1 is LNHDA, CDR2 SQIVND, per germline (reference sequence). CDR3 length equals 18 residues. Trimming removed 7 bases at V and 0 bases at J, with 22 bases between.

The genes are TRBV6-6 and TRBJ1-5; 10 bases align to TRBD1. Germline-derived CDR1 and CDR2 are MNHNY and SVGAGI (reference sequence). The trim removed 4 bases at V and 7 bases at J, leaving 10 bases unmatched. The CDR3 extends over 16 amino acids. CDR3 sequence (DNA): TGTGCCAGCAGTTCTAGACAGGGGGCTTCGGGACAGCCCCAGCATTTT. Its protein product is CASSSRQGASGQPQHF.

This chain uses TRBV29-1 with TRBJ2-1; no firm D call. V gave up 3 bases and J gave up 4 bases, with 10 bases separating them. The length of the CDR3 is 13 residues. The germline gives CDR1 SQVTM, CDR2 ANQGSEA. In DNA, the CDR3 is TGCAGCGTTGATGTGCAACAATACAATGAGCAGTTCTTC. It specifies CSVDVQQYNEQFF.

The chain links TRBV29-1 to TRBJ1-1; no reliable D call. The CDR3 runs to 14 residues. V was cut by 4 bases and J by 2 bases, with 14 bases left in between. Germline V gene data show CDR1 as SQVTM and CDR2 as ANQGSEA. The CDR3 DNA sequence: TGCAGCGTTGGGAGGAAATTAAGTAACACTGAAGCTTTCTTT. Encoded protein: CSVGRKLSNTEAFF.

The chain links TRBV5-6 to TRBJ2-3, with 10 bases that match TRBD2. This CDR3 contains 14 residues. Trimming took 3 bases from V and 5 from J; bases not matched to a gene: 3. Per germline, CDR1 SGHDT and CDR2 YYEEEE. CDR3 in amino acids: CASSSVAGGDTQYF. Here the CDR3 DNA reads TGTGCCAGCAGCTCGGTAGCGGGAGGAGATACGCAGTATTTT.

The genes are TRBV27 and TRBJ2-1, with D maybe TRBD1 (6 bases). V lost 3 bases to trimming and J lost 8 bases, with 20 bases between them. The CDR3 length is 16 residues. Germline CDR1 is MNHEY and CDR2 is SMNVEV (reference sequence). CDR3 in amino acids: CASSFSRAGARDEQFF. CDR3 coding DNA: TGTGCCAGCAGTTTTTCCCGGGCAGGGGCCCGCGATGAGCAGTTCTTC.